Each of the 13 T cell receptor beta chains below was sequenced from the same sample in a study of blood T cell repertoires in COVID-19. Generated by immunoSEQ multiplex PCR, the TCRdb table keeps only in-frame clones and is missing some. The sample carries 90,000 or so clones, less than 80% recorded once. Sequenced sample: peripheral blood. These receptors were taken from a woman older than 75 with acute or convalescent COVID-19.

The genes are TRBV4-3 and TRBJ2-7; possibly TRBD1 for D (5 bases). CDR3 length: 15 residues. V was clipped by 1 base and J by 2 bases, with 12 bases between them. CDR1 LGHNA and CDR2 YSLEER come from the germline V gene. This chain's CDR3 is CASSQGVATAYEQYF. The CDR3 DNA follows: TGCGCCAGCAGCCAAGGTGTTGCGACAGCCTACGAGCAGTACTTC.

This clone was detected only a few times. The J gene is TRBJ1-1, the V gene TRBV6-6; 7 nucleotides align to TRBD1. There are 15 residues in the CDR3. The germline V gene has CDR1 MNHNY and CDR2 SVGAGI (reference sequence). J was trimmed by 0 bases and V by 4 bases; bases with no gene match: 5. The CDR3 loop reads CASSWTGGLNTEAFF. CDR3 DNA sequence: TGTGCCAGCAGTTGGACAGGAGGACTGAACACTGAAGCTTTCTTT.

This clone has just a few counts. Here the CDR3 DNA reads TGTGCCAGTAGTATCTGGGTCTACAGGGACCAGCCCCAGCATTTT. Translation gives CASSIWVYRDQPQHF. The chain carries TRBV19 and TRBJ1-5; D is perhaps TRBD1 (6 bases). Trimming removed 3 bases from V and 7 bases from J, with 16 bases in between. Germline V CDR1 and CDR2: LNHDA, SQIVND (reference sequence). The CDR3 is 15 amino acids. The variable domain in full, completed from reference TRBV19 and TRBJ1-5, reads DGGITQSPKYLFRKEGQNVTLSCEQNLNHDAMYWYRQDPGQGLRLIYYSQIVNDFQKGDIAEGYSVSREKKESFPLTVTSAQKNPTAFYLCASSIWVYRDQPQHFGDGTRLSIL.

The chain has TRBV19 and TRBJ1-2; possibly TRBD1 for D (5 bases). V was cut by 5 bases and J by 4 bases, with 11 bases left in between. This CDR3 region has 13 residues. The V gene's germline CDR1 is LNHDA and CDR2 SQIVND (reference sequence). CDR3 coding DNA: TGTGCCAGTAGTCCCACAGGATCCTATGGCTACACCTTC. It codes for CASSPTGSYGYTF. Supplemented by reference TRBV19 and TRBJ1-2, the full variable domain reads DGGITQSPKYLFRKEGQNVTLSCEQNLNHDAMYWYRQDPGQGLRLIYYSQIVNDFQKGDIAEGYSVSREKKESFPLTVTSAQKNPTAFYLCASSPTGSYGYTFGSGTRLTVV.

CDR3 sequence reads: CASNDRAYGYTF. The CDR3 DNA reads TGTGCCAGCAACGACAGGGCCTATGGCTACACCTTC. The chain employs TRBV2 and TRBJ1-2; 7 bases fit TRBD1. V trimming: 7 bases; J trimming: 4 bases; junction bases outside the gene matches: 3. Germline CDR1 and CDR2: SNHLY and FYNNEI. The CDR3 totals 12 residues.

The chain joins TRBV5-4 to TRBJ1-2; tentative D call: TRBD1 (6 bases). The germline gives CDR1 SGHNT, CDR2 YYREEE (reference sequence). The CDR3 runs to 15 residues. Deletions cut 0 bases from V and 8 bases from J, with 17 bases between. CDR3 residues: CASSLARQAEVGYTF. The CDR3 coding sequence is TGTGCCAGCAGCTTGGCGCGACAGGCGGAAGTGGGCTACACCTTC. Filled out from reference TRBV5-4 and TRBJ1-2, the complete variable domain reads ETGVTQSPTHLIKTRGQQVTLRCSSQSGHNTVSWYQQALGQGPQFIFQYYREEENGRGNFPPRFSGLQFPNYSSELNVNALELDDSALYLCASSLARQAEVGYTFGSGTRLTVV.

V and J are TRBV29-1 and TRBJ1-1, with D tentatively TRBD1 (6 bases). V was shortened by 4 bases and J by 10 bases, with 19 bases between the two germline ends. The CDR3 has 13 residues. Germline CDR1 reads SQVTM; CDR2 reads ANQGSEA. The CDR3 DNA is TGCAGCGTTGTAAAAGGTGGAACAGGGACAGCTTTCTTT. Its translation is CSVVKGGTGTAFF.

The rearrangement links TRBV5-4 to TRBJ2-3, with 10 bases lining up with TRBD1. The CDR3 contains 16 residues. J lost 4 bases, V lost 2 bases, and 7 bases had no gene match. Per the germline V gene, CDR1 is SGHNT and CDR2 is YYREEE (reference sequence). The CDR3 coding sequence is TGTGCCAGCAGCTTTCCGACAGGGGGCGCTTCAGATACGCAGTATTTT. Amino acid sequence: CASSFPTGGASDTQYF. Looking up the rest from reference TRBV5-4 and TRBJ2-3 gives the full variable domain: ETGVTQSPTHLIKTRGQQVTLRCSSQSGHNTVSWYQQALGQGPQFIFQYYREEENGRGNFPPRFSGLQFPNYSSELNVNALELDDSALYLCASSFPTGGASDTQYFGPGTRLTVL.

V is TRBV3-1 (or the pseudogene TRBV3-2) and J is TRBJ1-2; 7 nucleotides match TRBD1. CDR1 and CDR2 (germline): LGHDT, YNNKEL (reference sequence). The V gene end was trimmed by 6 bases and the J gene end by 0 bases; junction bases not matched to a gene: 7. CDR3 length: 15 residues. CDR3 coding DNA: TGTGCCAGCAGTGACTTCGGGACAGCTAACTATGGCTACACCTTC. It is translated as CASSDFGTANYGYTF.

This clone was seen a handful of times. This rearrangement joins TRBV4-3 to TRBJ1-2, with 8 bases matching TRBD1. Germline V lookup: CDR1 LGHNA, CDR2 YSLEER. The CDR3 runs to 15 residues. V was pared by 4 bases and J by 1 base, with 5 bases of the junction left unmatched. CDR3 in amino acids: CASSPATGVNYGYTF. As DNA, the CDR3 is TGCGCCAGCAGCCCCGCGACAGGGGTTAACTATGGCTACACCTTC.

The sample holds many counts of this clone. CDR3 sequence reads: CASSLTTGTQNYGYTF. In DNA form, the CDR3 reads TGTGCCAGCAGCTTAACTACTGGGACTCAGAACTATGGCTACACCTTC. V gene TRBV5-8 combines with J gene TRBJ1-2; D is possibly TRBD1 (5 bases). The V and J ends lost 2 bases and 2 bases respectively, with 16 bases between them. Germline CDR1 and CDR2: SGHTS and YDEGEE. The CDR3 length is 16 residues.

This rearrangement joins TRBV5-1 to TRBJ2-1; D perhaps matches TRBD1 (5 bases). The CDR3 is 12 amino acids. The ends were cut back, 3 bases at V and 8 bases at J, with 9 bases in the middle. The V gene's germline CDR1 is SGHRS and CDR2 YFSETQ. The CDR3 DNA reads TGCGCCAGCAGCTCACAAGGGGATGAGCAGTTCTTC. Its protein product is CASSSQGDEQFF.

On this clone: Other DNA sequences in the sample encode the same CDR3. CDR3 in amino acids: CASSYQGLANTGELFF. For the CDR3, the DNA is TGTGCCAGCAGTTACCAAGGACTAGCGAACACCGGGGAGCTGTTTTTT. The V and J genes are TRBV6-5 and TRBJ2-2; 7 positions match TRBD2. V shed 2 bases, J shed 0 bases, and the junction held 3 bases outside the gene matches. CDR1 MNHEY and CDR2 SVGAGI come from the germline V gene. CDR3 length: 16 residues.